This T cell receptor (beta chain) appears in the sequencing data of a study of cytomegalovirus exposure and HLA in healthy donors. Germline-derived CDR1 and CDR2 are ENHRY and SYGVKD. The germline V and J ends were trimmed by 7 bases and 0 bases, with 10 bases remaining between them. The CDR3 runs 14 residues. The data were produced by immunoSEQ multiplex PCR, yet TCRdb's version contains in-frame clones alone and is incomplete. The sample consists of hundreds of thousands of clones, about nine tenths of them appearing once. The chain links TRBV10-3 to TRBJ2-1; D might be TRBD2 (6 bases). The TCR sequence derives from a woman between 18 and 29 years old in good health and CMV-seronegative. What was sequenced was PBMCs. The CDR3 spells CAIKSEGSYNEQFF. The CDR3 DNA follows: TGTGCCATCAAATCGGAGGGCTCCTACAATGAGCAGTTCTTC.